Listed here are 32 T cell receptor beta chains from one sample, sequenced in a study of response to subunit inactivated influenza vaccine. One entry per CDR3 protein, called by TCRdb with MiXCR from the RT-PCR reads. The sample lists over 800,000 distinct CDR3 sequences, around 20% occurring once. Specimen: PBMCs from blood, collected roughly 5 days after vaccination. The receptors come from a man over 45 who received an inactivated influenza vaccine.

This rearrangement joins TRBV25-1 to TRBJ2-7, with TRBD1 matching over 9 bases. The CDR3 consists of 15 residues. V shed 5 bases, J shed 2 bases, and the junction held 7 bases outside the gene matches. The germline gives CDR1 MGHDK, CDR2 SYGVNS. Written as DNA, the CDR3 is TGTGCCAGCAGTAGTATCCGGGACAGGGCCTACGAGCAGTACTTC. It yields the protein CASSSIRDRAYEQYF.

This clonotype came up once. This sequence joins TRBV11-1 and TRBJ2-4; TRBD2 is a possible D gene (5 bases). Germline V gene data show CDR1 as SGHAT and CDR2 as FQDESV (reference sequence). The CDR3 length is 15 residues. V lost 1 base to trimming and J lost 3 bases, with 10 bases between them. The CDR3 sequence is CASSLERVGKNIQYF. In DNA form, the CDR3 reads TGTGCCAGCAGCTTAGAGAGGGTTGGCAAAAACATTCAGTACTTC. Filled out from reference TRBV11-1 and TRBJ2-4, the complete variable domain reads EAEVAQSPRYKITEKSQAVAFWCDPISGHATLYWYRQILGQGPELLVQFQDESVVDDSQLPKDRFSAERLKGVDSTLKIQPAELGDSAMYLCASSLERVGKNIQYFGAGTRLSVL.

The rearrangement links TRBV7-8 to TRBJ1-6; a possible D gene is TRBD1 (5 bases). Germline-derived CDR1 and CDR2 are SGHVS and FQNEAQ. The CDR3 loop spans 12 amino acids. V gave up 2 bases and J gave up 14 bases, with 10 bases separating them. CDR3 sequence (DNA): TGTGCCAGCAGCTTATCTGGGGGATCCCTCCACTTT. Residues: CASSLSGGSLHF.

This clonotype was recorded a few times. J is TRBJ2-5 and V is TRBV7-2, with TRBD2 matching over 8 bases. The germline gives CDR1 SGHTA, CDR2 FQGNSA. V shed 8 bases and J 2 bases; nucleotides not matched to a gene: 10. The CDR3 totals 15 residues. This CDR3 reads CASLRSSGAQETQYF. In DNA form, the CDR3 reads TGTGCCAGCCTCCGGAGTAGCGGGGCGCAAGAGACCCAGTACTTC. The full variable domain, in which reference TRBV7-2 and TRBJ2-5 provide the parts outside the CDR3, is GAGVSQSPSNKVTEKGKDVELRCDPISGHTALYWYRQSLGQGLEFLIYFQGNSAPDKSGLPSDRFSAERTGGSVSTLTIQRTQQEDSAVYLCASLRSSGAQETQYFGPGTRLLVL.

V usage is TRBV25-1 and J usage is TRBJ1-2; no reliable D call. This CDR3 comprises 14 residues. Germline-derived CDR1 and CDR2 are MGHDK and SYGVNS. V lost 1 base to trimming and J lost 4 bases, with 10 bases between them. The CDR3 region is CASSESGVPYGYTF. The CDR3 nucleotides are TGTGCCAGCAGTGAATCAGGAGTTCCCTATGGCTACACCTTC.

Here the CDR3 DNA reads TGTGCCAGCAGCGGGTACGGACAGGGATATGGCTACACCTTC. Translation: CASSGYGQGYGYTF. The rearrangement uses TRBV5-6 and TRBJ1-2; 8 bases agree with TRBD1. The V gene end was trimmed by 4 bases and the J gene end by 5 bases; junction bases not matched to a gene: 7. The CDR3 sequence is 14 residues long. Germline loops: CDR1 SGHDT, CDR2 YYEEEE.

This CDR3 reads CASSPSRSQYEQYF. DNA for the CDR3: TGTGCCAGCTCACCATCGAGAAGCCAGTACGAGCAGTACTTC. J is TRBJ2-7 and V is TRBV18; no definite D call. CDR1 is KGHSH, CDR2 LQKENI, per germline. The CDR3 has 14 amino acids. The V end was cut by 2 bases, the J end by 4 bases, with 12 bases between. Full variable domain (remainder filled in from reference TRBV18 and TRBJ2-7): NAGVMQNPRHLVRRRGQEARLRCSPMKGHSHVYWYRQLPEEGLKFMVYLQKENIIDESGMPKERFSAEFPKEGPSILRIQQVVRGDSAAYFCASSPSRSQYEQYFGPGTRLTVT.

This sequence joins TRBV10-3 and TRBJ2-7; perhaps D is TRBD1 or TRBD2 (5 bases each). Trimming cost V 6 bases and J 3 bases, with 12 bases left between them. The CDR3 is 13 residues long. CDR1 and CDR2 from the germline V gene are ENHRY and SYGVKD. CDR3 residues: CAIRAGTDYEQYF. The CDR3 coding sequence is TGTGCCATCAGAGCCGGGACCGACTACGAGCAGTACTTC.

This clonotype has a handful of counts. The chain links TRBV20-1 to TRBJ2-1; TRBD2 aligns across 8 bases. There are 15 residues in the CDR3. V shed 3 bases, J shed 3 bases, and the junction held 7 bases outside the gene matches. Germline CDR1 and CDR2: DFQATT and SNEGSKA (reference sequence). CDR3 in DNA: TGCAGTGCTAGTAGGGTAGCGGGGATCTACAATGAGCAGTTCTTC. As protein: CSASRVAGIYNEQFF.

This clonotype was found a few times. The chain combines TRBV12-3 or TRBV12-4 with TRBJ2-5; 11 positions agree with TRBD2. The V gene end was trimmed by 4 bases and the J gene end by 2 bases; junction bases not matched to a gene: 12. The CDR3 runs 18 residues. The CDR3 DNA is TGTGCCAGCAGTTCTCCCATGGGACTAGCGGAGAGACAAGAGACCCAGTACTTC. It specifies CASSSPMGLAERQETQYF.

This clonotype was detected a few times. The J gene is TRBJ2-2, the V gene TRBV3-1; 7 nucleotides agree with TRBD1. With V trimmed by 6 bases and J by 1 base, 11 bases remained unmatched. Germline V gene data show CDR1 as LGHDT and CDR2 as YNNKEL (reference sequence). The CDR3 is made up of 17 amino acids. The DNA of the CDR3 is TGTGCCAGCAGACAAAGAGGGGGACAGCAGAACACCGGGGAGCTGTTTTTT. It encodes CASRQRGGQQNTGELFF.

The gene calls are TRBV4-2 and TRBJ2-1, with TRBD1 matching over 10 bases. The CDR3 has 16 residues. The V gene's germline CDR1 is LGHNA and CDR2 YNFKEQ. The J segment lost 10 bases and the V segment lost 1 base, leaving 10 bases of the junction unmatched. CDR3 region: CASSQASGQGLMEQFF. The CDR3 DNA is TGTGCCAGCAGCCAAGCTTCGGGACAGGGGCTAATGGAGCAGTTCTTC.

The V and J genes are TRBV7-9 and TRBJ2-7; D is unresolved. The length of the CDR3 is 13 residues. V dropped 3 bases and J dropped 6 bases, with 12 bases sitting between them. Germline V CDR1 and CDR2: SEHNR, FQNEAQ (reference sequence). The CDR3 sequence is CASSFSNRAEQYF. DNA of the CDR3: TGTGCCAGCAGCTTCTCTAATCGGGCCGAGCAGTACTTC.

This clonotype turned up a few times. This chain links TRBV25-1 with TRBJ2-3; perhaps TRBD2 as D (5 bases). Germline CDR1 reads MGHDK; CDR2 reads SYGVNS. There are 13 residues in the CDR3. Trimming removed 4 bases at V and 4 bases at J, with 9 bases between. CDR3 protein: CASSVRGPDTQYF. Written as DNA, the CDR3 is TGTGCCAGCAGTGTTAGAGGGCCAGATACGCAGTATTTT.

This clonotype was detected only a few times. V and J are TRBV29-1 and TRBJ2-7, with 7 bases that match TRBD2. Germline V CDR1 and CDR2: SQVTM, ANQGSEA. The CDR3 has 13 amino acids. The V segment lost 4 bases and the J segment 4 bases; nucleotides outside the gene matches: 7. The CDR3 spells CSVGDYENYEQYF. For the CDR3, the DNA is TGCAGCGTTGGGGACTATGAGAATTACGAGCAGTACTTC.

The sample holds many counts of this clonotype. The rearrangement joins TRBV18 to TRBJ2-1; no reliable D call. In germline, CDR1 is KGHSH, CDR2 LQKENI. Trimming pared 2 bases from V and 1 base from J, leaving 9 bases between. This CDR3 contains 15 residues. The CDR3 DNA reads TGTGCCAGCTCACCAGGGGTAGGATCCTACAATGAGCAGTTCTTC. Translation gives CASSPGVGSYNEQFF. Supplemented by reference TRBV18 and TRBJ2-1, the full variable domain reads NAGVMQNPRHLVRRRGQEARLRCSPMKGHSHVYWYRQLPEEGLKFMVYLQKENIIDESGMPKERFSAEFPKEGPSILRIQQVVRGDSAAYFCASSPGVGSYNEQFFGPGTRLTVL.

The chain couples TRBV6-1 to TRBJ2-7, with D unresolved. The CDR3 consists of 15 residues. V gave up 2 bases and J gave up 2 bases, with 13 bases separating them. The V gene's germline CDR1 is MNHNS and CDR2 SASEGT. The CDR3 DNA follows: TGTGCCAGCAGTGAATACCAGCCTCCCCCCTACGAGCAGTACTTC. It translates to CASSEYQPPPYEQYF.

V is TRBV13 and J is TRBJ2-7; TRBD1 agrees at 10 bases. Trimming cost V 5 bases and J 4 bases; bases outside gene matches: 8. The germline V gene has CDR1 PRHDT and CDR2 FYEKMQ (reference sequence). This CDR3 is built from 15 residues. The CDR3 coding sequence is TGTGCCAGCAGCACTAGGACAGGGGGGATATACGAGCAGTACTTC. Translated: CASSTRTGGIYEQYF. The entire variable domain, with the rest obtained from reference TRBV13 and TRBJ2-7, is as follows: AAGVIQSPRHLIKEKRETATLKCYPIPRHDTVYWYQQGPGQDPQFLISFYEKMQSDKGSIPDRFSAQQFSDYHSELNMSSLELGDSALYFCASSTRTGGIYEQYFGPGTRLTVT.

This clonotype was observed a few times. This chain joins TRBV6-2 or TRBV6-3 and TRBJ2-2; 7 nucleotides match TRBD1. CDR3 length: 17 amino acids. Germline values: CDR1 MNHEY, CDR2 SVGEGT. Losses at the gene ends were 0 bases for V and 2 bases for J; bases not matched to a gene: 6. CDR3 sequence: CASSYSMGQLNTGELFF. Here the CDR3 DNA reads TGTGCCAGCAGTTACTCGATGGGACAGCTAAACACCGGGGAGCTGTTTTTT.

This sequence joins TRBV12-3 or TRBV12-4 and TRBJ2-1, with 10 bases matching TRBD1. Germline trimming cut 5 bases from V and 9 bases from J; bases unmatched to any gene: 10. The CDR3 has 15 amino acids. CDR3 region: CASSPTGQGSVEQFF. In nucleotides, the CDR3 is TGTGCCAGCAGTCCCACGGGACAGGGGTCTGTTGAGCAGTTCTTC.

This clonotype was counted between two and nine times. The chain's CDR3 is CSAGRGLARNIQYF. In DNA, the CDR3 is TGCAGCGCTGGCCGGGGACTAGCGAGGAACATTCAGTACTTC. The genes are TRBV29-1 and TRBJ2-4, with 10 bases fitting TRBD2. V shed 7 bases, J shed 7 bases, and the junction held 10 bases outside the gene matches. Germline V gene lookup returns CDR1 SQVTM and CDR2 ANQGSEA. This CDR3 spans 14 amino acids.

This clonotype was seen repeatedly, ten times or more. The chain links TRBV20-1 to TRBJ2-2, with D perhaps TRBD1 (6 bases). V was clipped by 0 bases and J by 3 bases, with 14 bases between them. The CDR3 length is 16 residues. Per the germline V gene, CDR1 is DFQATT and CDR2 is SNEGSKA (reference sequence). The CDR3 DNA is TGCAGTGCTAGAGATTCCCGACAGGTGGACACCGGGGAGCTGTTTTTT. This translates into CSARDSRQVDTGELFF.

The rearrangement uses TRBV20-1 and TRBJ2-7, with D unclear. Germline CDR1 is DFQATT and CDR2 is SNEGSKA (reference sequence). The V and J ends lost 3 bases and 5 bases respectively, with 20 bases between them. The CDR3 consists of 15 residues. The CDR3 protein is CSARGRPRSTDEQYF. In DNA, the CDR3 is TGCAGTGCTAGGGGTCGACCTAGGAGTACGGACGAGCAGTACTTC.

The chain links TRBV7-6 to TRBJ2-7, with 7 nucleotides matching TRBD2. With 1 base clipped from V and 4 bases from J, the junction kept 7 bases outside the gene matches. Germline values: CDR1 SGHVS, CDR2 FNYEAQ. The CDR3 sequence is 15 residues long. CDR3 in amino acids: CASSLDASGTYEQYF. The CDR3 DNA is TGTGCCAGCAGCTTAGATGCTAGCGGAACTTACGAGCAGTACTTC.

This clonotype occurred a few times. The chain uses TRBV7-2 and TRBJ1-2; TRBD1 is a possible D gene (6 bases). V was pared by 4 bases and J by 5 bases, with 8 bases between. The length of the CDR3 is 12 residues. Germline V CDR1 and CDR2: SGHTA, FQGNSA. For the CDR3, the DNA is TGTGCCAGCAGCTACAGGGAATATGGCTACACCTTC. Translated, it gives CASSYREYGYTF. Supplemented by reference TRBV7-2 and TRBJ1-2, the full variable domain reads GAGVSQSPSNKVTEKGKDVELRCDPISGHTALYWYRQSLGQGLEFLIYFQGNSAPDKSGLPSDRFSAERTGGSVSTLTIQRTQQEDSAVYLCASSYREYGYTFGSGTRLTVV.

The chain combines TRBV20-1 with TRBJ1-2; the D is unclear. The germline V and J ends were trimmed by 2 bases and 4 bases, with 5 bases remaining between them. The CDR3 spans 11 residues. Germline lookup yields CDR1 DFQATT and CDR2 SNEGSKA (reference sequence). The CDR3 spells CSARLSYGYTF. The CDR3, as DNA: TGCAGTGCTAGACTTTCCTATGGCTACACCTTC.

This chain uses TRBV7-9 with TRBJ2-1; TRBD2 aligns across 7 bases. Germline V CDR1 and CDR2: SEHNR, FQNEAQ (reference sequence). V trimming: 3 bases; J trimming: 8 bases; junction bases outside the gene matches: 10. This CDR3 has 15 amino acids. The CDR3 region is CASSFGPTGGYEQFF. CDR3 DNA: TGTGCCAGCAGCTTCGGACCAACGGGGGGATATGAGCAGTTCTTC.

The J gene is TRBJ1-5, the V gene TRBV20-1, with a weak D call TRBD1 (6 bases). Germline CDR1 is DFQATT and CDR2 is SNEGSKA (reference sequence). This CDR3 has 12 residues. V was shortened by 6 bases and J by 3 bases, with 9 bases between the two germline ends. This CDR3 reads CSAYRVNQPQHF. Here the CDR3 DNA reads TGCAGTGCGTACAGGGTCAATCAGCCCCAGCATTTT.

This rearrangement joins TRBV7-2 to TRBJ2-3, with 10 bases that match TRBD2. The CDR3 has 14 amino acids. In germline, CDR1 is SGHTA, CDR2 FQGNSA. The J segment lost 2 bases and the V segment lost 10 bases, leaving 6 bases of the junction unmatched. Here the CDR3 reads CATALAGLTDTQYF. CDR3 DNA sequence: TGTGCCACCGCACTAGCGGGACTCACAGATACGCAGTATTTT.

This clonotype was picked up a small number of times. The genes are TRBV3-1 and TRBJ1-2, with D unresolved. There are 14 residues in the CDR3. Trimming cost V 4 bases and J 4 bases, with 13 bases left between them. Germline values: CDR1 LGHDT, CDR2 YNNKEL (reference sequence). The DNA of the CDR3 is TGTGCCAGCAGCCTTAAAAGGACTGGCTATGGCTACACCTTC. This codes for CASSLKRTGYGYTF.

This clonotype was detected a few times. V usage is TRBV11-2 and J usage is TRBJ2-1, with a tentative D call TRBD2 (5 bases). The CDR3 is made up of 12 amino acids. Germline V CDR1 and CDR2: SGHAT, FQNNGV. Between the trimmed V and J ends, which lost 7 bases and 8 bases, there was a span of 12 bases. DNA of the CDR3: TGTGCCAGCACCAATCCCGGGGATGAGCAGTTCTTC. Amino acid sequence: CASTNPGDEQFF.

The chain has TRBV6-5 and TRBJ1-5; no clear D gene. Germline CDR1 is MNHEY and CDR2 is SVGAGI. The CDR3 loop spans 13 amino acids. The V gene lost 4 bases and the J gene lost 4 bases, with 8 bases spanning the gap. CDR3 nucleotides: TGTGCCAGCAGTTTGGTCATTAATCAGCCCCAGCATTTT. Residues: CASSLVINQPQHF.